Listed here are 21 T cell receptor beta chains from one sample, sequenced in a study of immune heterogeneity within non-small cell lung tumors. Samples each supplied around 600 ng of bulk tumor genomic DNA as template. Surgical sampling yielded several biopsies per primary tumor (spaced far apart). Patients went through curative surgery, and their non-small cell lung cancer was untreated and newly diagnosed. For the TCR beta CDR3, multiplex PCR with 32 V and 13 J primers performed the amplification. TCRdb called the multiplex PCR reads again in MiXCR, with one record for every CDR3 protein. In the table there are roughly 2,600 distinct CDR3 sequences, less than 45% of which are singletons. The sample consisted of lung tumor tissue. These receptors originate from a woman aged 50 to 60 with non-small cell lung cancer.

In this sample, this clonotype is medium-sized (0.01 to 0.1%). The rearrangement joins TRBV27 to TRBJ1-2; 8 bases match TRBD1. CDR1 and CDR2 from the germline V gene are MNHEY and SMNVEV (reference sequence). The ends lost 1 base at V and 3 bases at J; junction bases unmatched: 7. The CDR3 runs to 16 residues. The CDR3 sequence: CASSLLGTGAYYGYTF. CDR3 nucleotides: TGTGCCAGCAGTTTATTAGGGACAGGAGCTTACTATGGCTACACCTTC.

This clonotype has only a few counts. J is TRBJ2-2 and V is TRBV6-1; D possibly matches TRBD1 or TRBD2 (5 bases each). Germline CDR1 reads MNHNS; CDR2 reads SASEGT. Trimming took off 1 base at V and 4 bases at J, with 10 bases between the two ends. This CDR3 comprises 15 residues. This chain's CDR3 is CASSEGGGLTGELFF. The DNA for the CDR3 is TGTGCCAGCAGTGAAGGTGGGGGTCTCACCGGGGAGCTGTTTTTT.

The rearrangement uses TRBV4-2 and TRBJ2-7, with 7 bases aligning to TRBD2. Trimming took 0 bases from V and 0 from J; bases not matched to a gene: 2. The CDR3 runs to 15 residues. CDR1 is LGHNA and CDR2 is YNFKEQ in the germline V gene. The CDR3 here is CASSQERGSSYEQYF. As DNA, the CDR3 is TGTGCCAGCAGCCAAGAGCGGGGGAGCTCCTACGAGCAGTACTTC.

This chain uses TRBV6-1 with TRBJ1-5; D call uncertain. The end of the DNA is better explained by TRBJ2-3, so the J call may be wrong. CDR1 and CDR2 (germline): MNHNS, SASEGT. The CDR3 is made up of 16 amino acids. The CDR3 reads CASHPGPLYSNQPQYF. The CDR3 DNA reads as TGTGCCAGTCATCCCGGCCCTCTCTATAGCAATCAGCCCCAGTATTTT.

By its share, this clonotype is medium-sized. V usage is TRBV6-1 and J usage is TRBJ2-7; 10 nucleotides agree with TRBD2. This CDR3 is built from 15 residues. Germline V gives CDR1 MNHNS, CDR2 SASEGT. The V gene end was trimmed by 5 bases and the J gene end by 5 bases; junction bases not matched to a gene: 9. The CDR3 loop reads CASSPTGTSVDEQYF. CDR3 bases: TGTGCCAGCAGTCCCACCGGGACTAGCGTGGACGAGCAGTACTTC.

This clonotype is medium-sized. The chain's CDR3 is CASSPDKLNQPQHF. The CDR3 DNA reads as TGTGCCAGCAGCCCGGACAAGTTAAATCAGCCCCAGCATTTT. The V and J genes are TRBV12-3 or TRBV12-4 and TRBJ1-5; tentative D call: TRBD1 (5 bases). The CDR3 totals 14 residues. The V end was cut by 6 bases, the J end by 4 bases, with 13 bases between.

By its share, this clonotype is large. V gene TRBV20-1 combines with J gene TRBJ2-2, with D perhaps matching TRBD2 (7 bases). Between the trimmed V and J ends, which lost 2 bases and 5 bases, there was a span of 15 bases. Germline CDR1 is DFQATT and CDR2 is SNEGSKA (reference sequence). The CDR3 is 15 residues long. The CDR3 loop reads CSARRGRASTGELFF. In nucleotides, the CDR3 is TGCAGTGCTAGAAGGGGGAGGGCCTCGACCGGGGAGCTGTTTTTT.

This clonotype rates as medium-sized. Its ends do not fully match the called genes, so a read error is possible. This chain links TRBV2 with TRBJ1-6; D unresolved. The germline gives CDR1 SNHLY, CDR2 FYNNEI. The CDR3 runs to 10 residues. The CDR3 reads CASSVMRTYF. The CDR3 bases are TGTGCCAGCAGTGTTATGAGGACCTACTTT.

As to this clonotype: A much larger clone lies one base from this, so it may be a read error. This chain joins TRBV20-1 and TRBJ1-5, with TRBD1 as a possible D gene (6 bases). The CDR3 totals 14 residues. The V gene's germline CDR1 is DFQATT and CDR2 SNEGSKA (reference sequence). Here the CDR3 reads CSAKGGSGNEPQHF. In DNA form, the CDR3 reads TGCAGTGCAAAAGGGGGAAGTGGCAATGAGCCCCAGCATTTT.

This clonotype counts as medium-sized. The V call is TRBV7-9, the J call TRBJ1-1; D is perhaps TRBD1 (5 bases). CDR1 and CDR2 from the germline V gene are SEHNR and FQNEAQ (reference sequence). CDR3 length: 15 amino acids. Trimming left V 6 bases short and J 0 bases short, with 14 bases between. CDR3 sequence reads: CASRPRVSMNTEAFF. The DNA for the CDR3 is TGTGCCAGCAGACCCAGGGTTAGTATGAACACTGAAGCTTTCTTT. The entire variable domain, with the rest obtained from reference TRBV7-9 and TRBJ1-1, is as follows: DTGVSQNPRHKITKRGQNVTFRCDPISEHNRLYWYRQTLGQGPEFLTYFQNEAQLEKSRLLSDRFSAERPKGSFSTLEIQRTEQGDSAMYLCASRPRVSMNTEAFFGQGTRLTVV.

The chain links TRBV6-1 to TRBJ2-7, with a tentative D call TRBD1 (5 bases). Germline lookup yields CDR1 MNHNS and CDR2 SASEGT. Trimming took 2 bases from V and 1 from J, leaving 6 bases between them. The CDR3 is 13 residues long. This CDR3 is CASSEQGSYEQYF. The CDR3 DNA sequence: TGTGCCAGCAGTGAACAGGGTTCCTACGAGCAGTACTTC.

By frequency in the sample, this clonotype is medium-sized. J is TRBJ1-5 and V is TRBV9; weak D call: TRBD1 (6 bases). Germline CDR1 is SGDLS and CDR2 is YYNGEE. The CDR3 has 14 amino acids. Trimming took off 0 bases at V and 5 bases at J, with 9 bases between the two ends. This CDR3 reads CASSVEGGDQPQHF. In nucleotides, the CDR3 is TGTGCCAGCAGCGTAGAGGGGGGAGATCAGCCCCAGCATTTT.

The J gene is TRBJ2-7, the V gene TRBV7-3, with 12 nucleotides matching TRBD2. V trimming: 5 bases; J trimming: 6 bases; junction bases outside the gene matches: 5. This CDR3 comprises 14 residues. Germline assignment: CDR1 SGHTA and CDR2 FQGTGA. CDR3 sequence reads: CASSPTSGSREQYF. Written as DNA, the CDR3 is TGTGCCAGCAGCCCGACTAGCGGGAGTCGCGAGCAGTACTTC. Together with reference TRBV7-3 and TRBJ2-7, the CDR3 gives the full variable domain: GAGVSQTPSNKVTEKGKYVELRCDPISGHTALYWYRQSLGQGPEFLIYFQGTGAADDSGLPNDRFFAVRPEGSVSTLKIQRTERGDSAVYLCASSPTSGSREQYFGPGTRLTVT.

The chain has TRBV6-1 and TRBJ2-7; D is perhaps TRBD1 (5 bases). The germline V and J ends were trimmed by 10 bases and 1 base, with 14 bases remaining between them. Germline V gene lookup returns CDR1 MNHNS and CDR2 SASEGT. The CDR3 spans 13 residues. CDR3 sequence reads: CANRDSASYEQYF. For the CDR3, the DNA is TGTGCCAACAGAGACAGTGCTTCCTACGAGCAGTACTTC.

This clonotype rates as medium-sized (0.01 to 0.1%). The J gene is TRBJ2-5, the V gene TRBV18; tentatively, D is TRBD1 (7 bases). The CDR3 consists of 13 residues. Trimming stripped 5 bases from V and 3 bases from J, with 10 bases between. CDR1 and CDR2 (germline): KGHSH, LQKENI. The CDR3 DNA is TGTGCCAGCTCAACAGGGGAGGAAGAGACCCAGTACTTC. Its translation: CASSTGEEETQYF.

V gene TRBV6-1 combines with J gene TRBJ2-7; 8 positions match TRBD1. The CDR3 consists of 13 residues. V trimming: 6 bases; J trimming: 3 bases; junction bases outside the gene matches: 4. The germline V gene has CDR1 MNHNS and CDR2 SASEGT. CDR3 bases: TGTGCCAGCAGGGACAGGGCTTACTACGAGCAGTACTTC. As protein: CASRDRAYYEQYF.

As concerns this clonotype: A read error may explain this, as a much larger clone is one base away. The gene calls are TRBV28 and TRBJ2-5; 10 bases fit TRBD1. The CDR3 sequence is 14 residues long. With V trimmed by 5 bases and J by 5 bases, 5 bases remained unmatched. Germline lookup yields CDR1 MDHEN and CDR2 SYDVKM. CDR3 loop: CASSAGQGMETQYF. The CDR3 region has the DNA TGTGCCAGCAGTGCGGGACAGGGGATGGAGACCCAGTACTTC.

This clonotype ranks as medium-sized. The J gene is TRBJ2-7, the V gene TRBV20-1; D tentatively fits TRBD1 or TRBD2 (5 bases each). V lost 2 bases to trimming and J lost 2 bases, with 7 bases between them. The CDR3 covers 12 residues. Germline loops: CDR1 DFQATT, CDR2 SNEGSKA (reference sequence). For the CDR3, the DNA is TGCAGTGCTAGACAGGGACCCTACGAGCAGTACTTC. Translating it yields CSARQGPYEQYF.

This clonotype is categorized as medium-sized. The rearrangement links TRBV14 to TRBJ1-2; D is possibly TRBD1 (5 bases). The CDR3 contains 18 residues. Germline loops: CDR1 SGHDN, CDR2 FVKESK. With 4 bases removed from V and 1 base from J, the gap between germline ends came to 22 bases. This CDR3 is CASSRSFLGGFGNYGYTF. The DNA of the CDR3 is TGTGCCAGCAGCCGGAGTTTTCTTGGGGGTTTTGGTAACTATGGCTACACCTTC.

This chain joins TRBV20-1 and TRBJ2-6, with 7 bases identical to TRBD2. The trim removed 5 bases at V and 2 bases at J, leaving 12 bases unmatched. Germline CDR1 is DFQATT and CDR2 is SNEGSKA (reference sequence). The CDR3 runs to 17 residues. CDR3 region: CSASRAGEGTGANVLTF. The CDR3 DNA follows: TGCAGTGCTTCACGGGCGGGGGAGGGAACTGGGGCCAACGTCCTGACTTTC.

The CDR3, as DNA: TGTGCCAGCAGTTTCGGGAGTGGCTCCTACGAGCAGTACTTC. Its translation is CASSFGSGSYEQYF. The chain combines TRBV12-3 or TRBV12-4 with TRBJ2-7, with D possibly TRBD2 on 6 matching bases. Trimming took off 3 bases at V and 0 bases at J, with 9 bases between the two ends. The CDR3 runs 14 residues.